The entry below describes one T cell receptor (beta chain). The germline V gene encodes CDR1 SQVTM and CDR2 ANQGSEA. This CDR3 comprises 16 residues. J gave up 2 bases and V 8 bases, and 16 bases lay outside the gene matches. The sample is drawn from a study of blood T cells in healthy people across ages. Whole-study context: There was about one barcoded beta molecule captured by template switching per two T cells.

Primed by a sample-barcoded 5' primer and a J-beta primer mix, a second PCR proceeded for about 6 to 11 cycles. A template-switch adaptor with 12 random nucleotides tagged each cDNA molecule. TCRdb recomputed calls from the 5' RACE reads with MiXCR, one row per CDR3 protein. The sample has 1.5 million to 2 million distinct CDR3 sequences, about 39% seen once. The chain couples TRBV29-1 to TRBJ2-3, with 7 nucleotides matching TRBD2. Material: blood. This receptor was obtained from a human donor in good health. CDR3 nucleotide sequence: TGCAGCATTAGAGATACCGGGACTACCACCACAGATACGCAGTATTTT. Translating it yields CSIRDTGTTTTDTQYF.